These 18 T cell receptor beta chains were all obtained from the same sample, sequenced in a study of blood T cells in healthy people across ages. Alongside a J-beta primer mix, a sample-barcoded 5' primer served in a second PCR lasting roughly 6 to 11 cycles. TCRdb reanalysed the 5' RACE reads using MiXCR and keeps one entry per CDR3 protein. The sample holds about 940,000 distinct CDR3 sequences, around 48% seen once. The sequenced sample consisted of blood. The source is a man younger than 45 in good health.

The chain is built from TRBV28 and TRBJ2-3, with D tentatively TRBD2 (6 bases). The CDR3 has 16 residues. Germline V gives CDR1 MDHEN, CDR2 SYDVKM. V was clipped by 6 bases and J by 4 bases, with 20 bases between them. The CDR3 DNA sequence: TGTGCCAGCAGCCCACCAAGTAGCTCTAGCGCAGATACGCAGTATTTT. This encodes CASSPPSSSSADTQYF. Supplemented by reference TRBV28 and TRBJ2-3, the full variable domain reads DVKVTQSSRYLVKRTGEKVFLECVQDMDHENMFWYRQDPGLGLRLIYFSYDVKMKEKGDIPEGYSVSREKKERFSLILESASTNQTSMYLCASSPPSSSSADTQYFGPGTRLTVL.

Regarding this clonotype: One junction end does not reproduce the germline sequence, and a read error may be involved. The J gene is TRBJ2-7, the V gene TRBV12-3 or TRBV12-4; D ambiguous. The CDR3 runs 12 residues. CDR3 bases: TGTGCCAGCAATTTAGGTTCTTACGAGCAGTACTTC. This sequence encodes CASNLGSYEQYF.

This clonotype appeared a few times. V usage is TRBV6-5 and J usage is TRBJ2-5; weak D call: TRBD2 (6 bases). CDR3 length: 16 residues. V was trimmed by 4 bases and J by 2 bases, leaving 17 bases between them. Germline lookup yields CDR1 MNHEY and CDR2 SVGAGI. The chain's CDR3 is CASSSQSTRKQETQYF. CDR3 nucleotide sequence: TGTGCCAGCAGTTCACAATCGACTAGAAAGCAAGAGACCCAGTACTTC.

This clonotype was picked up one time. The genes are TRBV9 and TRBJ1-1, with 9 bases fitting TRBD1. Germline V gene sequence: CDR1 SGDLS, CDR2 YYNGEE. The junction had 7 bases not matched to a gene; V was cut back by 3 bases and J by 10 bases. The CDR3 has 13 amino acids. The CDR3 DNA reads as TGTGCCAGCAGCGAAGGGACAGGGAGAACAGCTTTCTTT. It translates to CASSEGTGRTAFF.

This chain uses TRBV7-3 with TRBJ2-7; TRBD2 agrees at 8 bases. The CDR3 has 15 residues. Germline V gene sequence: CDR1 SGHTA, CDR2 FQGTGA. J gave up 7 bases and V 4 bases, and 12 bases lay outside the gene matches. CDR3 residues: CASSSLAGTYNEQYF. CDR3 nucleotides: TGTGCCAGCAGCTCTTTAGCGGGAACCTACAATGAGCAGTACTTC.

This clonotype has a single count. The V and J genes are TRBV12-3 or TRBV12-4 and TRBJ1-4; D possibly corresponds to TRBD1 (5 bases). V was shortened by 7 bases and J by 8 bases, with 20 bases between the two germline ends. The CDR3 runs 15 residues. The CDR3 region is CASKLFAGRQEKLFF. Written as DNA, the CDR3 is TGTGCCAGCAAGTTATTCGCGGGGCGGCAGGAAAAACTGTTTTTT.

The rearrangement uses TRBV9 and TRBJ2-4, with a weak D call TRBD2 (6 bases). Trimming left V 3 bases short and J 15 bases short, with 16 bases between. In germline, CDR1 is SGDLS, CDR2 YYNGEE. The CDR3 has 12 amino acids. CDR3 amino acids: CASSGGAGHLYF. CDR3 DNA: TGTGCCAGCAGCGGAGGAGCGGGCCACCTGTACTTC.

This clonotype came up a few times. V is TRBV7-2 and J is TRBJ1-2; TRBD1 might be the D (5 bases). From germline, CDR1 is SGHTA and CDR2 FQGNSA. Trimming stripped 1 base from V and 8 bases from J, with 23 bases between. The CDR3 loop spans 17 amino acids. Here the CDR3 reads CASSLESLRDPTIGYTF. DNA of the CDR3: TGTGCCAGCAGCTTAGAAAGCCTCAGGGACCCAACTATCGGCTACACCTTC.

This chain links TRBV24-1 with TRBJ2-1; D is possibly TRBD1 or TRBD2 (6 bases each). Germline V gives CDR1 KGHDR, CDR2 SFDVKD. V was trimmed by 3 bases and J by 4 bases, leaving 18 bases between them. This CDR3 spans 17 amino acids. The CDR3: CATSDGKGGGLYNEQFF. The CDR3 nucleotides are TGTGCCACCAGTGATGGCAAGGGGGGAGGCCTTTACAATGAGCAGTTCTTC.

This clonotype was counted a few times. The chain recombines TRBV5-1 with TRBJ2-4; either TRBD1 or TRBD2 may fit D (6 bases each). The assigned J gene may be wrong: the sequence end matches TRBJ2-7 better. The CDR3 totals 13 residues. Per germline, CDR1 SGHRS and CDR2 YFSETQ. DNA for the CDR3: TGCGCCAGCAGTCCGGGGGAAGGGGGCGAGCAGTACTTC. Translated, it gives CASSPGEGGEQYF.

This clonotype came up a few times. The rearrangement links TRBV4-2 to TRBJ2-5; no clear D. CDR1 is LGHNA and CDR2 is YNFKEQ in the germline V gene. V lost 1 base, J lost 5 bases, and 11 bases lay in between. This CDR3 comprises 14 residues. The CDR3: CASSQGSHRETQYF. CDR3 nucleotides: TGTGCCAGCAGCCAAGGGTCTCATAGGGAGACCCAGTACTTC.

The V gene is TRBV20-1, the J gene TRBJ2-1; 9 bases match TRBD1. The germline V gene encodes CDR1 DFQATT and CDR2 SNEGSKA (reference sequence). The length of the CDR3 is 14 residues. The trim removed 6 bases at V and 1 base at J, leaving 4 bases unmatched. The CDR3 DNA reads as TGCAGTGCAAGCGACAGGGGGTCCTACAATGAGCAGTTCTTC. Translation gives CSASDRGSYNEQFF.

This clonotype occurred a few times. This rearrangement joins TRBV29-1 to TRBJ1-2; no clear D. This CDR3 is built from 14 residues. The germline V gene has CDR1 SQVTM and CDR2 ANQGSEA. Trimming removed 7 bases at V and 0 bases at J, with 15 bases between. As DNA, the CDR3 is TGCAGCGCATTAAGCGGAGCAGCTAACTATGGCTACACCTTC. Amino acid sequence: CSALSGAANYGYTF.

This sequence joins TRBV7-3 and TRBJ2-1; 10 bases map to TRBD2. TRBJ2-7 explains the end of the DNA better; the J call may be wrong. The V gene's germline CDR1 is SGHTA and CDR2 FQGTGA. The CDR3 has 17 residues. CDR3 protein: CASSPGVAGGKYNEQYF. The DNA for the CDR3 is TGTGCCAGCAGCCCAGGGGTAGCGGGGGGTAAATACAATGAGCAGTACTTC.

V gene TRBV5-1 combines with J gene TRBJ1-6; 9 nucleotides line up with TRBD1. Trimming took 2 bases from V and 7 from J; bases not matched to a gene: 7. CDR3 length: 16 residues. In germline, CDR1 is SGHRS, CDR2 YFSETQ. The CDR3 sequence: CASSLQGQGQNSPLHF. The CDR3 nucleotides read TGCGCCAGCAGCTTACAAGGACAGGGGCAAAATTCACCCCTCCACTTT.

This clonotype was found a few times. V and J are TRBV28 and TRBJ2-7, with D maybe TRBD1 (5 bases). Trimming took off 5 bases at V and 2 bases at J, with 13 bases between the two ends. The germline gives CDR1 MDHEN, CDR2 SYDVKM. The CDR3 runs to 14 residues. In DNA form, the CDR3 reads TGTGCCAGCAGTCCCCCAGGGATTGCCTACGAGCAGTACTTC. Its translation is CASSPPGIAYEQYF.

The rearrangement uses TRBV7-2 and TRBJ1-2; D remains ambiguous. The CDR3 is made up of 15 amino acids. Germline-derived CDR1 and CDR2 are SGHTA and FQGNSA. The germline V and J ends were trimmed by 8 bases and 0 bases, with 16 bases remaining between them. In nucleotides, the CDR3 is TGTGCCAGCGGCTCCCCCAGTAACTCTAACTATGGCTACACCTTC. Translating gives CASGSPSNSNYGYTF.

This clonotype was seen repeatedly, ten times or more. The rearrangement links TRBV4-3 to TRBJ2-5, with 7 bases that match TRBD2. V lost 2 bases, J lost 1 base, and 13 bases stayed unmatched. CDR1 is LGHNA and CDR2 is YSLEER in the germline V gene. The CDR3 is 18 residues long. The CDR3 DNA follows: TGCGCCAGCAGCCAAAATCTGGGAGTAGCGGGTGCCCAAGAGACCCAGTACTTC. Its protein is CASSQNLGVAGAQETQYF.